This paragraph covers one TCR beta chain sequence. Its antigen is currently unknown. The sample comes from a study of STAT3 mutations in large granular lymphocyte leukemia. Study-level information: Roughly half the longitudinally sequenced T-LGLL patients had canonical STAT3 mutations.

Clones were sequenced by immunoSEQ multiplex PCR, and TCRdb holds only the in-frame ones, with some missing. The sample holds about 2,500 clones, approximately 48% seen once. Study-level points and caveats: Persisting codominant clonotypes may have hidden a small pathogenic clone. Suggested: STAT3 mutation was not the ancestral event for these clonal expansions. After therapy, 6 of 18 patients switched clonotypes, all new clones STAT3 wild type. Every T-cell large granular lymphocyte leukemia patient had at least one immunodominant TCR beta clonotype.

CDR3 length equals 14 residues. The V end was cut by 6 bases, the J end by 2 bases, with 13 bases between. CDR1 is GTSNPN, CDR2 SVGIG, per germline (reference sequence). Sequences were obtained from peripheral blood mononuclear cells. This sequence originates from a man aged 55 to 69 with T-cell large granular lymphocyte leukemia. Some clones in this sample may be carry-over from other donors' samples. The genes are TRBV30 and TRBJ1-4; D perhaps matches TRBD1 (5 bases). DNA for the CDR3: TGTGCCTGCAATTGGGGCTCTACTAATGAAAAACTGTTTTTT. Amino acid sequence: CACNWGSTNEKLFF.